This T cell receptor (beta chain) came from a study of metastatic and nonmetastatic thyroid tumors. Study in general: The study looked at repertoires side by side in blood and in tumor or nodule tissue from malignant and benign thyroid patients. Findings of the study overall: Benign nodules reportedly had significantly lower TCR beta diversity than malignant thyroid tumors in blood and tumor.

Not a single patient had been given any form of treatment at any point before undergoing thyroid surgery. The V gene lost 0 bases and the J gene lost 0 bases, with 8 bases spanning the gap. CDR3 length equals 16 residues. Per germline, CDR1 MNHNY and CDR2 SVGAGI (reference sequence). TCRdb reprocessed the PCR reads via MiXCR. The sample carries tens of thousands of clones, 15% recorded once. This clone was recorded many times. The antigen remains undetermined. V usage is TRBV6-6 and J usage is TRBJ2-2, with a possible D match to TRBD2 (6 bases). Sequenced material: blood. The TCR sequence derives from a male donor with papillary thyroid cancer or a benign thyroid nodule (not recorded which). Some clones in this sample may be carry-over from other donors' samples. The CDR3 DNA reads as TGTGCCAGCAGTTACTCCGGGACTTCGAACACCGGGGAGCTGTTTTTT. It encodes CASSYSGTSNTGELFF.